This is a list of T cell receptor beta chains from one sample in a study of shared clonotypes between healthy human individuals. Repertoires were generated with immunoSEQ multiplex PCR, while TCRdb's copy carries only in-frame clones and drops some. The profile shows roughly 1,500,000 clones, approximately 98% of them singletons. The sample consisted of naive CD4+ T cells sorted from blood. These receptor sequences come from a young man in good health. The CDR3 runs from the conserved cysteine through the conserved F or W. A D gene is named only where the DNA matches it firmly. Clone size is given for some rows only: seen once, a few or many times, or a class if the clone is expanded.

j_gene: TRBJ2-2; v_gene: TRBV2; abundance: -; d_gene: TRBD1; CDR3nt: TGTGCCAGTCAACGGGACAGGGGAAACACCGGGGAGCTGTTTTTT; CDR3aa: CASQRDRGNTGELFF
j_gene: TRBJ2-7; v_gene: TRBV6-1; abundance: once; d_gene: -; CDR3nt: TGTGCCAGCCAAGCGGTTACCTACGAGCAGTACTTC; CDR3aa: CASQAVTYEQYF
j_gene: TRBJ1-4; v_gene: TRBV14; abundance: -; d_gene: -; CDR3nt: TGTGCCAGCAGCTCTAATCCCTTGCCATACGAAAAACTGTTTTTT; CDR3aa: CASSSNPLPYEKLFF
j_gene: TRBJ2-7; v_gene: TRBV2; abundance: once; d_gene: -; CDR3nt: TGTGCCAGCAGTGAAGACTACGAGCAGTACTTC; CDR3aa: CASSEDYEQYF
j_gene: TRBJ2-7; v_gene: TRBV15; abundance: once; d_gene: -; CDR3nt: TGTGCCACCAGCAAGAACAGGGTGGCTTTTTCCTACGAGCAGTACTTC; CDR3aa: CATSKNRVAFSYEQYF
j_gene: TRBJ2-1; v_gene: TRBV5-4; abundance: -; d_gene: -; CDR3nt: TGTGCCAGCAGCCCACGTAGCGGAGGCCGTTACAATGAGCAGTTCTTC; CDR3aa: CASSPRSGGRYNEQFF
j_gene: TRBJ2-1; v_gene: TRBV5-1; abundance: -; d_gene: -; CDR3nt: TGCGCCAGCAGGGGGGCTGGTTACGATGAGCAGTTCTTC; CDR3aa: CASRGAGYDEQFF
j_gene: TRBJ2-5; v_gene: TRBV6-6; abundance: once; d_gene: -; CDR3nt: TGTGCCAGCAGTCCTACACGGCTGGGGGAGACCCAGTACTTC; CDR3aa: CASSPTRLGETQYF
j_gene: TRBJ2-7; v_gene: TRBV4-1; abundance: -; d_gene: -; CDR3nt: TGCGCCAGCAGCCAAGAAGGGCAGGGGCCCTACTACGAGCAGTACTTC; CDR3aa: CASSQEGQGPYYEQYF
j_gene: TRBJ1-1; v_gene: TRBV27; abundance: -; d_gene: -; CDR3nt: TGTGCCAGCATGGTTCCAGGGGCGTTTTTGGGCACTGAAGCTTTCTTT; CDR3aa: CASMVPGAFLGTEAFF
j_gene: TRBJ2-3; v_gene: TRBV18; abundance: -; d_gene: -; CDR3nt: TGTGCCAGCTCACTTCGGGGTGTAGGGACAGATACGCAGTATTTT; CDR3aa: CASSLRGVGTDTQYF
j_gene: TRBJ2-2; v_gene: TRBV10-3; abundance: -; d_gene: TRBD1; CDR3nt: TGTGCCATCAGTGAGCCGCCAGGGGGCGCAGTTACCGGGGAGCTGTTTTTT; CDR3aa: CAISEPPGGAVTGELFF
j_gene: TRBJ1-2; v_gene: TRBV28; abundance: -; d_gene: -; CDR3nt: TGTGCCAGCAGTTTCGGTTGGGGGAATGGCTACACCTTC; CDR3aa: CASSFGWGNGYTF
j_gene: TRBJ2-7; v_gene: TRBV7-2; abundance: -; d_gene: TRBD2; CDR3nt: TGTGCCAGCACCGCACTAGCGGGAGGGCCTTTCTCCCACGAGCAGTACTTC; CDR3aa: CASTALAGGPFSHEQYF
j_gene: TRBJ1-4; v_gene: TRBV27; abundance: -; d_gene: TRBD1; CDR3nt: TGTGCCAGCAGTGACCCAGGGGGCGCACGGGAAAAACTGTTTTTT; CDR3aa: CASSDPGGAREKLFF
j_gene: TRBJ1-1; v_gene: TRBV2; abundance: few; d_gene: -; CDR3nt: TGTGCCACCAACTCCCCAGGACCCGTCGAAGCTTTCTTT; CDR3aa: CATNSPGPVEAFF
j_gene: TRBJ2-4; v_gene: TRBV18; abundance: -; d_gene: TRBD1; CDR3nt: TGTGCCAGCTCACCAGAATTGGACAGGGATCCGTTATTC; CDR3aa: CASSPELDRDPLF
j_gene: TRBJ2-3; v_gene: TRBV7-2; abundance: -; d_gene: TRBD2; CDR3nt: TGTGCCAGCAGCTTAAGGTTGGCGGGAGGGCCAGGTGTTACAGATACGCAGTATTTT; CDR3aa: CASSLRLAGGPGVTDTQYF
j_gene: TRBJ2-7; v_gene: TRBV10-2; abundance: -; d_gene: -; CDR3nt: TGCGCCAGCAGCTGGACAGCAGAGTACTACGAGCAGTACTTC; CDR3aa: CASSWTAEYYEQYF
j_gene: TRBJ2-7; v_gene: TRBV2; abundance: once; d_gene: -; CDR3nt: TGTGCCAGCTCAGGGGAGGTAACCTACGAGCAGTACTTC; CDR3aa: CASSGEVTYEQYF
j_gene: TRBJ2-7; v_gene: TRBV5-1; abundance: -; d_gene: -; CDR3nt: TGCGCCAGCAGCTTGGGGTCTGGTGGCTACGAGCAGTACTTC; CDR3aa: CASSLGSGGYEQYF
j_gene: TRBJ1-5; v_gene: TRBV30; abundance: -; d_gene: -; CDR3nt: TGTGCCTGGAGTGTCGGACACCATAGCAATCAGCCCCAGCATTTT; CDR3aa: CAWSVGHHSNQPQHF
j_gene: TRBJ2-3; v_gene: TRBV4-3; abundance: -; d_gene: TRBD2; CDR3nt: TGCGCCAGCAGCCATGACGCGGCGGGAGCTGGGGATACGCAGTATTTT; CDR3aa: CASSHDAAGAGDTQYF
j_gene: TRBJ2-6; v_gene: TRBV5-1; abundance: -; d_gene: TRBD1; CDR3nt: TGCGCCAGCAGCTTGTCGACAGGGGAAGGCTCTGGGGCCAACGTCCTGACTTTC; CDR3aa: CASSLSTGEGSGANVLTF
j_gene: TRBJ1-1; v_gene: TRBV18; abundance: -; d_gene: TRBD1; CDR3nt: TGTGCCAGCTCACCCCCTGACAGGGGCCCGAACACTGAAGCTTTCTTT; CDR3aa: CASSPPDRGPNTEAFF
j_gene: TRBJ1-1; v_gene: TRBV5-6; abundance: -; d_gene: -; CDR3nt: TGTGCCAGCAGCGGCGGGAGCCAGATCAAAGTTTTCTTT; CDR3aa: CASSGGSQIKVFF
j_gene: TRBJ2-5; v_gene: TRBV10-3; abundance: -; d_gene: TRBD2; CDR3nt: TGTGCCATTGGGACTAGCGGGAGGGGGGAACAAGAGACCCAGTACTTC; CDR3aa: CAIGTSGRGEQETQYF
j_gene: TRBJ1-2; v_gene: TRBV5-1; abundance: -; d_gene: TRBD1; CDR3nt: TGCGCCAGCAGCTTGGGACAGGGGTCTAACTATGGCTACACCTTC; CDR3aa: CASSLGQGSNYGYTF
j_gene: TRBJ2-1; v_gene: TRBV7-9; abundance: -; d_gene: -; CDR3nt: TGTGCCAGCAGCTTTACCACAGGAATTTACAATGAGCAGTTCTTC; CDR3aa: CASSFTTGIYNEQFF
j_gene: TRBJ2-1; v_gene: TRBV19; abundance: -; d_gene: -; CDR3nt: TGTGCCCGGCACCAGCCGACTGGACTTCGGAGCTCCTACAATGAGCAGTTCTTC; CDR3aa: CARHQPTGLRSSYNEQFF
j_gene: TRBJ1-3; v_gene: TRBV9; abundance: once; d_gene: -; CDR3nt: TGTGCCAGCAGCGTAGTGGGGTCATCTGGAAACACCATATATTTT; CDR3aa: CASSVVGSSGNTIYF
j_gene: TRBJ2-7; v_gene: TRBV7-9; abundance: once; d_gene: TRBD1; CDR3nt: TGTGCCAGCAGCCCGACAGGGTTCTGGGACTACGAGCAGTACTTC; CDR3aa: CASSPTGFWDYEQYF
j_gene: TRBJ2-1; v_gene: TRBV4-3; abundance: -; d_gene: -; CDR3nt: TGCGCCAGCAGCCAAGTAGGTACTATCAATGAGCAGTTCTTC; CDR3aa: CASSQVGTINEQFF
j_gene: TRBJ2-7; v_gene: TRBV5-5; abundance: -; d_gene: TRBD2; CDR3nt: TGTGCCAGCAGCGAGGGACTAGCGGACCTCTACGAGCAGTACTTC; CDR3aa: CASSEGLADLYEQYF
j_gene: TRBJ1-1; v_gene: TRBV5-1; abundance: -; d_gene: -; CDR3nt: TGCGCCAGCAGCTCACGGGACGGTTCGAACACTGAAGCTTTCTTT; CDR3aa: CASSSRDGSNTEAFF
j_gene: TRBJ2-7; v_gene: TRBV27; abundance: -; d_gene: TRBD1; CDR3nt: TGTGCCAGCAGTTTAGGGACAGGGAAGAGACCTTACGAGCAGTACTTC; CDR3aa: CASSLGTGKRPYEQYF
j_gene: TRBJ2-2; v_gene: TRBV18; abundance: -; d_gene: -; CDR3nt: TGTGCCAGCTCACTCTCGAAGGGCGCGAACACCGGGGAGCTGTTTTTT; CDR3aa: CASSLSKGANTGELFF
j_gene: TRBJ1-4; v_gene: TRBV11-3; abundance: -; d_gene: -; CDR3nt: TGTGCCAGCAGCTTGGGACAACGTAATGAAAAACTGTTTTTT; CDR3aa: CASSLGQRNEKLFF
j_gene: TRBJ1-2; v_gene: TRBV27; abundance: -; d_gene: -; CDR3nt: TGTGCCAGCAGTTTCCGAGGACAGCGCTATGGCTACACCTTC; CDR3aa: CASSFRGQRYGYTF
j_gene: TRBJ2-7; v_gene: TRBV7-8; abundance: -; d_gene: TRBD2; CDR3nt: TGTGCCAGCAGCTTACTTTCGGGACTAGCGGGGGCCTACGAGCAGTACTTC; CDR3aa: CASSLLSGLAGAYEQYF